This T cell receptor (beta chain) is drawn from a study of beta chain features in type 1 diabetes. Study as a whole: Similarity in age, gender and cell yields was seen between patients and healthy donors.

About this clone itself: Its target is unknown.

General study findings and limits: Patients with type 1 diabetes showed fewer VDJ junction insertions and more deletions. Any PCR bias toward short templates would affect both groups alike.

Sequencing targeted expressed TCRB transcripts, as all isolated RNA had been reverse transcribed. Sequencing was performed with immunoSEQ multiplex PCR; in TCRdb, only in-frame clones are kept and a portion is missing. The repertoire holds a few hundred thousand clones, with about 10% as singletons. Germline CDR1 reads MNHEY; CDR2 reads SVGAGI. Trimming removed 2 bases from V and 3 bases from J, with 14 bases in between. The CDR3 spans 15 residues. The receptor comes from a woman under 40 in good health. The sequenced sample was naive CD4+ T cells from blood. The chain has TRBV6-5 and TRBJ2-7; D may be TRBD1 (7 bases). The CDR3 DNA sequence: TGTGCCAGCAGTTACGGCTCAGGGGGGAACTACGAGCAGTACTTC. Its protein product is CASSYGSGGNYEQYF.